This TCR beta chain comes out of a study of response to subunit inactivated influenza vaccine. MiXCR, run by TCRdb on the RT-PCR reads, gives a single entry per CDR3 protein. The sample holds about 780,000 distinct CDR3 sequences; around 20% are singletons and the top ten take roughly 11%. This clonotype appeared many times. The antigen remains undetermined. Germline lookup yields CDR1 SQVTM and CDR2 ANQGSEA. The CDR3 has 15 amino acids. V lost 2 bases, J lost 5 bases, and 10 bases stayed unmatched. General study findings and limits: T cells newly recruited by each seasonal influenza vaccination are few, the authors suggested.

The chain combines TRBV29-1 with TRBJ2-5; 8 bases map to TRBD1. The material was PBMCs from blood, obtained approximately 5 days after vaccination. This receptor was obtained from a man between 45 and 60 years old who received an inactivated influenza vaccine. The CDR3 DNA sequence: TGCAGCGTTGAATTCAGAGGACAGGGAGTTGAGACCCAGTACTTC. It is translated as CSVEFRGQGVETQYF.